A selection of T cell receptor beta chains follows, all from one sample in a study of cytomegalovirus exposure and HLA in healthy donors. Assay: immunoSEQ multiplex PCR; the TCRdb copy retains only in-frame clones and omits some. The table has 150,000 to 180,000 clones, around 79% seen once. Sequencing was done on a sample of PBMCs. The receptors come from a man between 25 and 39 years old in good health and CMV-seropositive. The CDR3 runs from the conserved cysteine through the conserved F or W. The D gene is left open where the match is weak. Part of the rows lack a size; the others show once, few, many or a class for expanded clones.

D | J | V | size | CDR3 | DNA
. | TRBJ2-7 | TRBV4-2 | . | CASSQTVDRDYEQYF | TGTGCCAGCAGCCAAACGGTGGACAGAGACTACGAGCAGTACTTC
TRBD2 | TRBJ2-7 | TRBV30 | . | CAWSTPGLAGGPYEQYF | TGTGCCTGGAGTACCCCCGGACTAGCGGGAGGTCCCTACGAGCAGTACTTC
TRBD1 | TRBJ2-7 | TRBV9 | once | CASSSTGGASEQYF | TGTGCCAGCAGCTCGACAGGGGGCGCGTCCGAGCAGTACTTC
. | TRBJ1-5 | TRBV7-8 | . | CASSHGEGPGQPQHF | TGTGCCAGCAGCCACGGGGAGGGGCCGGGGCAGCCCCAGCATTTT
TRBD2 | TRBJ2-7 | TRBV7-8 | few | CASSPLAGVYEQYF | TGTGCCAGCAGCCCACTAGCGGGGGTGTACGAGCAGTACTTC
. | TRBJ2-1 | TRBV7-7 | once | CASSLGSRSTYNEQFF | TGTGCCAGCAGCTTAGGATCCAGGTCAACCTACAATGAGCAGTTCTTC
TRBD2 | TRBJ2-3 | TRBV9 | . | CASSDSLAGRGTDTQYF | TGTGCCAGCAGCGATTCCCTAGCGGGCCGGGGCACAGATACGCAGTATTTT
. | TRBJ1-1 | TRBV2 | . | CASRDGLSEAFF | TGTGCCAGCAGGGACGGACTTAGTGAAGCTTTCTTT
. | TRBJ1-1 | TRBV29-1 | . | CSVARMNTEAFF | TGCAGCGTTGCTAGAATGAACACTGAAGCTTTCTTT
TRBD1 | TRBJ1-1 | TRBV6-5 | once | CASSYDRDGTEAFF | TGTGCCAGCAGTTACGACAGGGATGGCACTGAAGCTTTCTTT